One TCR beta chain is described in this entry. These data are taken from a study of blood T cell repertoires in COVID-19. Profiled with immunoSEQ multiplex PCR; TCRdb holds only in-frame clones, not every one. The table lists approximately 250,000 clones, about 83% of them singletons. This CDR3 contains 13 residues. CDR1 and CDR2 from the germline V gene are GTSNPN and SVGIG (reference sequence). V shed 1 base and J 7 bases; nucleotides not matched to a gene: 4. This sequence originates from a woman in her thirties or forties who had recovered from COVID-19. The source material was peripheral blood. The V gene is TRBV30, the J gene TRBJ1-5; 7 nucleotides line up with TRBD1. The CDR3 DNA is TGTGCCTGGAGTGGACAGGGACACCAGCCCCAGCATTTT. It translates to CAWSGQGHQPQHF.